These 4 T cell receptor beta chains were sequenced from one sample in a study of blood T cell repertoires in COVID-19. Libraries were prepared by immunoSEQ multiplex PCR; TCRdb keeps only in-frame clonotypes and omits some of them. In the table there are about 88,000 clones, 90% of which are singletons. The source material was peripheral blood. The receptors derive from a man aged 55 to 70 with acute or convalescent COVID-19.

With regard to this clone: This specimen includes other DNA sequences encoding the same CDR3. This chain connects TRBV28 to TRBJ1-5; D is unresolved. This CDR3 region has 12 residues. Germline loops: CDR1 MDHEN, CDR2 SYDVKM. Trimming left V 4 bases short and J 4 bases short, with 5 bases between. The CDR3 loop reads CASSSGNQPQHF. The CDR3 DNA reads TGTGCCAGCAGTTCGGGGAATCAGCCCCAGCATTTT. Full variable domain (rest looked up from reference TRBV28 and TRBJ1-5): DVKVTQSSRYLVKRTGEKVFLECVQDMDHENMFWYRQDPGLGLRLIYFSYDVKMKEKGDIPEGYSVSREKKERFSLILESASTNQTSMYLCASSSGNQPQHFGDGTRLSIL.

The rearrangement uses TRBV7-3 and TRBJ2-1, with 8 bases matching TRBD2. This CDR3 spans 15 amino acids. The V gene's germline CDR1 is SGHTA and CDR2 FQGTGA. Unmatched junction bases numbered 8, after V lost 5 bases and J lost 5 bases. The CDR3 loop is CASSRSGSVDNEQFF. CDR3 coding DNA: TGTGCCAGCAGCCGAAGCGGGAGCGTCGACAATGAGCAGTTCTTC.

V and J are TRBV21-1 and TRBJ1-2; TRBD1 is the table's D call, not checked against the DNA. TRBV21-1 is a documented pseudogene. This CDR3 contains 14 residues. CDR3 nucleotides: TGTGCCAGCGGCACACTACAGGGGCCCCATGGCTACACCTTC. This translates into CASGTLQGPHGYTF.

The chain has TRBV19 and TRBJ2-3, with no clear D. V lost 6 bases to trimming and J lost 6 bases, with 10 bases between them. Germline CDR1 reads LNHDA; CDR2 reads SQIVND (reference sequence). The CDR3 extends over 12 amino acids. The CDR3 loop is CASSGYGDTQYF. CDR3 in DNA: TGTGCCAGTAGCGGGTATGGGGATACGCAGTATTTT.